The entry that follows covers one T cell receptor beta chain sequence. What it binds is unknown. The CDR3 totals 14 residues. From germline, CDR1 is SGHVS and CDR2 FQNEAQ. Trimming took off 1 base at V and 4 bases at J, with 7 bases between the two ends. This entry belongs to a study of Ad26.COV2.S vaccination and SARS-CoV-2 variants. The study, taken as a whole, reports: Breadth, reportedly substantial, characterized the spike-specific CD8+ and CD4+ T cell responses after vaccination.

Repertoires were generated with immunoSEQ multiplex PCR, while TCRdb's copy carries only in-frame clones and drops some. The table includes roughly 380,000 clones, about 90% detected once. The chain has TRBV7-8 and TRBJ2-2; D is ambiguous. The clonotype comes from a human donor who had recovered from COVID-19. Specimen: peripheral blood, collected after recovery from COVID-19. As DNA, the CDR3 is TGTGCCAGCAGCTTAGATGGCGGCACCGGGGAGCTGTTTTTT. It specifies CASSLDGGTGELFF.